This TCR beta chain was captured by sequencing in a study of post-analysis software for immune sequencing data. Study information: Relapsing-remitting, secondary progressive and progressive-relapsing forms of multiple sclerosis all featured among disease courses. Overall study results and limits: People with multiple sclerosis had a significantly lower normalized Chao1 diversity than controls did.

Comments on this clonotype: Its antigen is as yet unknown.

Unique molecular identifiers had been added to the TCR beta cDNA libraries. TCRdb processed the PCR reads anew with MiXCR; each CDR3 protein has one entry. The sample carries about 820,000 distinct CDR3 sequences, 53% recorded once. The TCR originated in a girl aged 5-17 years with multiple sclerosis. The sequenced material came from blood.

CDR3 in amino acids: CASRQNQPEQFF. In nucleotides, the CDR3 is TGTGCCAGCAGGCAGAACCAGCCGGAGCAGTTCTTC. The rearrangement uses TRBV25-1 and TRBJ2-1; no reliable D call. V lost 6 bases, J lost 10 bases, and 13 bases lay in between. This CDR3 contains 12 residues. From germline, CDR1 is MGHDK and CDR2 SYGVNS.